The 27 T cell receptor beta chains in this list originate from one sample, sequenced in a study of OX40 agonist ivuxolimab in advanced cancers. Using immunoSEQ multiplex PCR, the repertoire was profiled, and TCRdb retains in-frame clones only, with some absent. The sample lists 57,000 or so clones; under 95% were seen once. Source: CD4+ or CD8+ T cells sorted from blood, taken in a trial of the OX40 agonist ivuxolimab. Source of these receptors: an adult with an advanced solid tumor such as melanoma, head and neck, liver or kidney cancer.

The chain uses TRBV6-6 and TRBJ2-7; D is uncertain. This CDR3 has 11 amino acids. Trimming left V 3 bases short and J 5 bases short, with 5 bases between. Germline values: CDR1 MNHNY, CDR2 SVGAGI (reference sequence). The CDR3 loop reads CASSYQDEQYF. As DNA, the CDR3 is TGTGCCAGCAGTTATCAGGACGAGCAGTACTTC.

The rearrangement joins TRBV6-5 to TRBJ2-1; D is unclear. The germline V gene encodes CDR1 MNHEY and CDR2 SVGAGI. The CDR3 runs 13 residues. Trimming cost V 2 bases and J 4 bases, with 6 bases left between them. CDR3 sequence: CASSYPEYNEQFF. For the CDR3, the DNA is TGTGCCAGCAGTTACCCCGAATACAATGAGCAGTTCTTC.

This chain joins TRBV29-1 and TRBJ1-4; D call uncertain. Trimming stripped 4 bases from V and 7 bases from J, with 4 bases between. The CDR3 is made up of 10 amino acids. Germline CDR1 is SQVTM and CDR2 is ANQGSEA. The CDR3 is CSVGSEKLFF. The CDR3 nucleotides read TGCAGCGTTGGAAGTGAAAAACTGTTTTTT.

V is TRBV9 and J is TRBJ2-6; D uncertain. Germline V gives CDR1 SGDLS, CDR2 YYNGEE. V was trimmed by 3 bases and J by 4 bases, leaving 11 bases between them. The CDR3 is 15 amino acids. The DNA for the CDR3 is TGTGCCAGCAGCGAAATGGCCTCCGGGGCCAACGTCCTGACTTTC. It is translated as CASSEMASGANVLTF.

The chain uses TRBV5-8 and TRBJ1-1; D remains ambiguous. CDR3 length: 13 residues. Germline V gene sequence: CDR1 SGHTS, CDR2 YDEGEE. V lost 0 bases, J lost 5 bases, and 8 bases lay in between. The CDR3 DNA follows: TGTGCCAGCAGCTTGGCTAGGCGGACTGAAGCTTTCTTT. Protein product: CASSLARRTEAFF.

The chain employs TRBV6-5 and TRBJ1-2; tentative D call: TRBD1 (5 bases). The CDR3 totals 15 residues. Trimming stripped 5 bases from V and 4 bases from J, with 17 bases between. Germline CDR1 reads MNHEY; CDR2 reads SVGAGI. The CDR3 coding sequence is TGTGCCAGCAGTCTCGTATATCCAGGGAGCTATGGCTACACCTTC. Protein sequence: CASSLVYPGSYGYTF.

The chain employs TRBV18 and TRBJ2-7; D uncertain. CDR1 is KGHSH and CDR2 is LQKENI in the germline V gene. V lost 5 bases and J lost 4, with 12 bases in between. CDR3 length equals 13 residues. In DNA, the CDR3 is TGTGCCAGCTCAGGTTCTCAGCTTTACGAGCAGTACTTC. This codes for CASSGSQLYEQYF.

The CDR3 coding sequence is TGTGCCAGCAGCCTCCGGGCCCACGAGCAGTACTTC. This encodes CASSLRAHEQYF. V gene TRBV6-6 combines with J gene TRBJ2-7, with no clear D. The CDR3 is made up of 12 amino acids. The V end lost 6 bases, the J end lost 5 bases, and 11 bases lay between the germline ends. Germline loops: CDR1 MNHNY, CDR2 SVGAGI (reference sequence).

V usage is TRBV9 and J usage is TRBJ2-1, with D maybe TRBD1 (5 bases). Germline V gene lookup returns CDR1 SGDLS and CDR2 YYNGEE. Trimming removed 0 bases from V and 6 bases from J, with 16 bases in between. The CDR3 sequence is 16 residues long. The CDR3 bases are TGTGCCAGCAGCGTAGAGGGGCTAGGGGCTACCAATGAGCAGTTCTTC. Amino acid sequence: CASSVEGLGATNEQFF.

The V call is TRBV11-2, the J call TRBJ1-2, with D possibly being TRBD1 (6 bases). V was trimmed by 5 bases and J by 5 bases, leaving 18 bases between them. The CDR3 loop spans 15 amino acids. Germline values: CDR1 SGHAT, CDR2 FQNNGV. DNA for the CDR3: TGTGCCAGCAGCGAAGGTGGGGGAAGGGGGTATGGCTACACCTTC. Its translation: CASSEGGGRGYGYTF.

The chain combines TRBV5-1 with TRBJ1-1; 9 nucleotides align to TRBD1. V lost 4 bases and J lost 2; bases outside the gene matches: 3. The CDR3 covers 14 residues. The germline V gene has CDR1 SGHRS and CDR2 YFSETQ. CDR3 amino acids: CASSQQGANTEAFF. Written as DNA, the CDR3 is TGCGCCAGCAGCCAACAGGGGGCTAACACTGAAGCTTTCTTT.

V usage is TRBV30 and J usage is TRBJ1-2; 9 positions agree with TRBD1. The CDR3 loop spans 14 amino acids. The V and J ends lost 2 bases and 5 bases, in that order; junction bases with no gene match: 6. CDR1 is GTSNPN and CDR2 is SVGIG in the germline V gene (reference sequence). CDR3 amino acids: CAWSNTGGGYGYTF. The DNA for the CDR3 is TGTGCCTGGAGTAATACAGGGGGCGGTTATGGCTACACCTTC.

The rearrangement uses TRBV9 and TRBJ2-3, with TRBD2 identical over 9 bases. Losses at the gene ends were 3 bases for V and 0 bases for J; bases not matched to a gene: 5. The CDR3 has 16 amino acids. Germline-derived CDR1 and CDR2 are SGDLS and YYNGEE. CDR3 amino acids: CASSESTSGSTDTQYF. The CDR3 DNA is TGTGCCAGCAGCGAATCAACTAGCGGGAGCACAGATACGCAGTATTTT.

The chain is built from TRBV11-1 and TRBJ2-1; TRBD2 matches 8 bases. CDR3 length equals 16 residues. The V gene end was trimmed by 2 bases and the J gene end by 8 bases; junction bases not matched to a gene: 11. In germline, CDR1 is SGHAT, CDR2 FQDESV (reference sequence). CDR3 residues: CASSLTRSGRSHEQFF. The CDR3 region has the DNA TGTGCCAGCAGCTTAACCCGGAGCGGGAGATCGCATGAGCAGTTCTTC.

The CDR3 reads CASSEVAGDNSPLHF. As DNA, the CDR3 is TGTGCCAGTAGTGAGGTGGCGGGAGATAATTCACCCCTCCACTTT. The chain is built from TRBV19 and TRBJ1-6; D gene unclear. V lost 5 bases and J lost 5, with 13 bases in between. CDR1 and CDR2 (germline): LNHDA, SQIVND (reference sequence). This CDR3 region has 15 residues.

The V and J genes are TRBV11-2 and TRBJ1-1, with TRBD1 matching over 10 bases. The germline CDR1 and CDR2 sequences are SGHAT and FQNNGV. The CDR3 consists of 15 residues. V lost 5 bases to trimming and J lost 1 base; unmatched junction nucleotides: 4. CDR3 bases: TGTGCCAGCAGCCTCTGGACAGGGGGGAACACTGAAGCTTTCTTT. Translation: CASSLWTGGNTEAFF.

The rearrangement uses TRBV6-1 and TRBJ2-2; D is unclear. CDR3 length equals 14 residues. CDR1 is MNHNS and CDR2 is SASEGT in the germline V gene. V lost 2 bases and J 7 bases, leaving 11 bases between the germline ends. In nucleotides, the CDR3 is TGTGCCAGCAGTGAACTAAGTCAGCGCGGGGAGCTGTTTTTT. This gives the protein CASSELSQRGELFF.

This chain's CDR3 is CASSPGGNTIYF. The CDR3 DNA reads as TGTGCCAGCAGCCCAGGTGGAAACACCATATATTTT. The chain joins TRBV7-9 to TRBJ1-3; unclear D gene. CDR3 size: 12 residues. Germline CDR1 and CDR2: SEHNR and FQNEAQ (reference sequence). With 5 bases removed from V and 3 bases from J, the gap between germline ends came to 5 bases.

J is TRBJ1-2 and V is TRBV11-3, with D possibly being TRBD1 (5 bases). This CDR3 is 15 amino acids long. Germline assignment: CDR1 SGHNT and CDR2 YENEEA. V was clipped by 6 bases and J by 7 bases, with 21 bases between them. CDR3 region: CASSEVGAGNTGYTF. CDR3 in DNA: TGTGCCAGCAGTGAGGTCGGGGCAGGGAATACTGGCTACACCTTC.

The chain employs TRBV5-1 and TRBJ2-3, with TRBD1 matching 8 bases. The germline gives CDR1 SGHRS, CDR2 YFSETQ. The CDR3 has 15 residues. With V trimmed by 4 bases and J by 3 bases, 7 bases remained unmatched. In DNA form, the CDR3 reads TGCGCCAGCAGCCTGGACGGACAGGGAACAGATACGCAGTATTTT. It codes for CASSLDGQGTDTQYF.

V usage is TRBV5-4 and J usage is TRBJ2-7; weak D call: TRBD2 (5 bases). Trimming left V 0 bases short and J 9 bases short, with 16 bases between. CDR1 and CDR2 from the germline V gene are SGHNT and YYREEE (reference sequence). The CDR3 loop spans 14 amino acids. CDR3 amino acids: CASSLAGLDVTQYF. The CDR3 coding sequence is TGTGCCAGCAGCTTGGCCGGACTCGACGTTACGCAGTACTTC.

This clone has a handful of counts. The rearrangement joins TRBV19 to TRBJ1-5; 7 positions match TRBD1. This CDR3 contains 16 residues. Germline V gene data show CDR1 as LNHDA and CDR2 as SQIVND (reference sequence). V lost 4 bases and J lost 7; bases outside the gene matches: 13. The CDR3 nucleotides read TGTGCCAGTAGTACCGAAATCTCACAGGGGTGGCAGCCCCAGCATTTT. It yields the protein CASSTEISQGWQPQHF. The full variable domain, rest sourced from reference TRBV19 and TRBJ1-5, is DGGITQSPKYLFRKEGQNVTLSCEQNLNHDAMYWYRQDPGQGLRLIYYSQIVNDFQKGDIAEGYSVSREKKESFPLTVTSAQKNPTAFYLCASSTEISQGWQPQHFGDGTRLSIL.

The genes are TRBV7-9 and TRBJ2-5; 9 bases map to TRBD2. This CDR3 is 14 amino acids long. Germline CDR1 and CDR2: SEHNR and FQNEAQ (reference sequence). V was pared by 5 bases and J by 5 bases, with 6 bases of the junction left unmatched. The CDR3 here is CASSPGLAGETQYF. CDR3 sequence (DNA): TGTGCCAGCAGCCCGGGGCTAGCGGGGGAGACCCAGTACTTC.

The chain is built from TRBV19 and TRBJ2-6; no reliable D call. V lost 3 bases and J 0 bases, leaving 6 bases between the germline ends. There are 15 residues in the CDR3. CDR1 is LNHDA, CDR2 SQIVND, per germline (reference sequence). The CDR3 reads CASSIQDSGANVLTF. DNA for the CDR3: TGTGCCAGTAGTATCCAGGACTCTGGGGCCAACGTCCTGACTTTC.

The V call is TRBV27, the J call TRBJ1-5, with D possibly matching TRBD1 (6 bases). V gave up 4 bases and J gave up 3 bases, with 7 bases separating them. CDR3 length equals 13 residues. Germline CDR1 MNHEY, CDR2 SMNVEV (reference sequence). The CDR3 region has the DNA TGTGCCAGCAGTTACAGGGACAATCAGCCCCAGCATTTT. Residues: CASSYRDNQPQHF.

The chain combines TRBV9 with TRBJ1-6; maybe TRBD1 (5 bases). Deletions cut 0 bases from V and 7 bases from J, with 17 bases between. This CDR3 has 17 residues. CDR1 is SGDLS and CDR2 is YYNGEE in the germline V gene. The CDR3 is CASSVEVEVAGNSPLHF. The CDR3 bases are TGTGCCAGCAGCGTAGAGGTAGAGGTGGCAGGGAATTCACCCCTCCACTTT.

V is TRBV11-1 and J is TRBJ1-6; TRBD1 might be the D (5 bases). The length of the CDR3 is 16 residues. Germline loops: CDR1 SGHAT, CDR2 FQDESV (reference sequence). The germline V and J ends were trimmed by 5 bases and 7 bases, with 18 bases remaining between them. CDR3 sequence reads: CASSQTFGTGNSPLHF. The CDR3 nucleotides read TGTGCCAGCAGCCAGACGTTCGGGACGGGGAATTCACCCCTCCACTTT. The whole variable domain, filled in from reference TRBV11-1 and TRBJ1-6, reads EAEVAQSPRYKITEKSQAVAFWCDPISGHATLYWYRQILGQGPELLVQFQDESVVDDSQLPKDRFSAERLKGVDSTLKIQPAELGDSAMYLCASSQTFGTGNSPLHFGNGTRLTVT.